This note documents a single T cell receptor (beta chain) sequence. There are many counts of this clone. Its antigen remains undetermined. One base away there is no much larger clone; base qualities are not given. This specimen comes from a study of metastatic and nonmetastatic thyroid tumors (dated by TCRdb to the early 2020s). For the wider study: The researchers compared repertoires between peripheral blood samples and tumor or nodule tissue samples from patients with malignant or benign thyroid disease.

Deletion took 5 bases off V and 4 bases off J, with a span of 11 bases between the germline ends. The CDR3, from cysteine to phenylalanine, totals 13 residues. The sequence is cut down to CDR3 DNA, 39 bases in frame from base 1. CDR1 is given as MNHNS and CDR2 as SASEGT, both from the germline V gene. No patient had received any treatment before thyroid surgery. The study retrospectively analysed patient clinical samples collected from the early 2010s to the late 2010s using T-cell receptor beta sequencing. The research as a whole found: In both blood and tumor samples, TCR beta diversity was reported to be significantly higher in malignant tumors than in benign nodules.

Receptor libraries were prepared by PCR. This sample was sequenced with an Illumina HiSeq 4000. High-throughput sequencing was used to profile the TCR beta-chain CDR3 region of every patient. The original pipeline was this. CDR3 differences across clinicopathological groups were used to build a classifier for discriminating distant-metastatic papillary thyroid cancer patients. To measure repertoire diversity the researchers used the Shannon index, while the Morisita-Horn index served to gauge how similar the tumor and blood repertoires were. Using fastp trimming at Q25 and MiXCR clonotype assembly, TCRdb reanalyzed the public sequencing data and kept in-frame beta chains. The V and J calls here are based on TCRdb, not the publication. In all, the sample holds 25,000 to 35,000 clones, and more than 15% of those were seen once. The top ten clonotypes cover more than 4.5% of the sample.

This clonotype was obtained from a female donor with papillary thyroid cancer or a benign thyroid nodule (not recorded which). Some clones in this sample may be carry-over from other donors' samples. The chain is encoded by TRBV6-1 joined to TRBJ1-1; the D gene is not confidently resolved. Sequences were obtained from blood. CDR3 region: CASSRTVGTEAFF. The nucleotide sequence is given as TGTGCCAGCAGTAGGACGGTGGGCACTGAAGCTTTCTTT.